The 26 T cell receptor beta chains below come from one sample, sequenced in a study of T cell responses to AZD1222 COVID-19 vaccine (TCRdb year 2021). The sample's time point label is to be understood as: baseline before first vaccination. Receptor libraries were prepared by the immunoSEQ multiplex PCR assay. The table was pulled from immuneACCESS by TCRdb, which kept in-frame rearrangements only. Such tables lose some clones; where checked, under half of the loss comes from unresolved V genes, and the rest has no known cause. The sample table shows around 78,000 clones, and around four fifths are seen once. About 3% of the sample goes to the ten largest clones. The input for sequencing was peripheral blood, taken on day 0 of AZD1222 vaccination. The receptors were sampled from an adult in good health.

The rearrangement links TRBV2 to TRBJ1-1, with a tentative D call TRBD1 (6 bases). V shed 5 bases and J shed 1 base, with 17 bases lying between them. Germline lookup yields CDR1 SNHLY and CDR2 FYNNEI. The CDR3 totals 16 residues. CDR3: CASSYYPSTGNTEAFF. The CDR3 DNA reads TGTGCCAGCAGTTATTATCCTTCGACAGGGAACACTGAAGCTTTCTTT.

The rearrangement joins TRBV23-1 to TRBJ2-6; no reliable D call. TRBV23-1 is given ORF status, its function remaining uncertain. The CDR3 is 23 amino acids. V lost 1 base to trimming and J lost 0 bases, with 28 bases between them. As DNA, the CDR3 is TGCGCCAGCAGTCAATTTTTGCCCCTGTGGTGGCAGATTACCTTCTCTGGGGCCAACGTCCTGACTTTC. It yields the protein CASSQFLPLWWQITFSGANVLTF.

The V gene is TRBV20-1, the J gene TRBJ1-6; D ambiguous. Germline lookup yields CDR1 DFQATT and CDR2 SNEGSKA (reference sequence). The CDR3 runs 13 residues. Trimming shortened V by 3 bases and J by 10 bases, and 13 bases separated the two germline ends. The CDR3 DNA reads TGCAGTGCTAGTTTGTCAGAAGGCTCACCCCTCCACTTT. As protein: CSASLSEGSPLHF.

The CDR3 DNA follows: TGCGCCAGCAGCCAGTCGTTTAGCTCCTACAATGAGCAGTTCTTC. Translated: CASSQSFSSYNEQFF. The chain recombines TRBV4-3 with TRBJ2-1, with D uncertain. The CDR3 is made up of 15 amino acids. From germline, CDR1 is LGHNA and CDR2 YSLEER. V was clipped by 3 bases and J by 0 bases, with 9 bases between them.

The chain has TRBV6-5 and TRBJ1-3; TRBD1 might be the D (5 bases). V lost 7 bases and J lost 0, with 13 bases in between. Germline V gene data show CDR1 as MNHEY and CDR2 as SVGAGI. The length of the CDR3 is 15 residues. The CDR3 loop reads CASKGSGGSGNTIYF. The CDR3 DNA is TGTGCCAGCAAGGGGAGTGGGGGCTCTGGAAACACCATATATTTT.

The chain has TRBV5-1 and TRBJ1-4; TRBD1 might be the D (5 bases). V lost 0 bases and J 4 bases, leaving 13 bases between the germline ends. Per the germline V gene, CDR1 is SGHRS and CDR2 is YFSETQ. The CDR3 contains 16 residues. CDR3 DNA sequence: TGCGCCAGCAGCTTGGCCGAGGGAAGGGGTAATGAAAAACTGTTTTTT. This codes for CASSLAEGRGNEKLFF.

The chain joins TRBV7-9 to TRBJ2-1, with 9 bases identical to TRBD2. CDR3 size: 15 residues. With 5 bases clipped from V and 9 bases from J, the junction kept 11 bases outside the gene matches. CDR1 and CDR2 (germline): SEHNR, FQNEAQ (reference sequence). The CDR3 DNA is TGTGCCAGCAGCGCCAATAGCGGGAGATCTATTGAGCAGTTCTTC. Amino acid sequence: CASSANSGRSIEQFF.

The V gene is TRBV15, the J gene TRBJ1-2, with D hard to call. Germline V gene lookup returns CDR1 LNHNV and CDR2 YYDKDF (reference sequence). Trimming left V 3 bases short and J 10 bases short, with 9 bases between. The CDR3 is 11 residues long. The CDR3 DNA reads TGTGCCACCAGCAGGTACTTAGACTACACCTTC. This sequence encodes CATSRYLDYTF.

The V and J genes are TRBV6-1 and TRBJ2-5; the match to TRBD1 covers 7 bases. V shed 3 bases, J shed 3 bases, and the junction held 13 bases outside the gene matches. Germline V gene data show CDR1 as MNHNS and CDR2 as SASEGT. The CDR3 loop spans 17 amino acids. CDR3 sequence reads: CASSEGQQVSPKETQYF. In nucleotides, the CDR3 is TGTGCCAGCAGTGAGGGACAGCAAGTAAGCCCTAAAGAGACCCAGTACTTC.

The CDR3 nucleotides read TGTGCCAGCAGCTCACACAGCGGGCGGGACCCCTACGAGCAGTACTTC. Amino acid sequence: CASSSHSGRDPYEQYF. This chain connects TRBV4-2 to TRBJ2-7; tentatively, D is TRBD2 (6 bases). V dropped 5 bases and J dropped 2 bases, with 19 bases sitting between them. Looked up from germline, CDR1 is LGHNA and CDR2 is YNFKEQ. The CDR3 extends over 16 amino acids.

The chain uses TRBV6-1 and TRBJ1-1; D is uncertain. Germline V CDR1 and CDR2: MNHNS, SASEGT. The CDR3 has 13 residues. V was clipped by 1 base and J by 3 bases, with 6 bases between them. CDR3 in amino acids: CASSEGLDTEAFF. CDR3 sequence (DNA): TGTGCCAGCAGTGAAGGGTTGGACACTGAAGCTTTCTTT.

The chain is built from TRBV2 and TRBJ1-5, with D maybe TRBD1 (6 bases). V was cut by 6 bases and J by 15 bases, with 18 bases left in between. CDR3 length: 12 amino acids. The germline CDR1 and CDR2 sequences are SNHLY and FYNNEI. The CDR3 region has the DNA TGTGCCAGCAGACTCGGGACGGGGGCACTGCATTTT. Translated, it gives CASRLGTGALHF.

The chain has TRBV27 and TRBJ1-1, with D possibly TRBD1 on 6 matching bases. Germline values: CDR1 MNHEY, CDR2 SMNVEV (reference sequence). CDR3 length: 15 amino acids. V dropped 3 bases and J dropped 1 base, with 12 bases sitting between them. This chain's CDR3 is CASSLGGPGNTEAFF. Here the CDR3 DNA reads TGTGCCAGCAGTTTGGGGGGCCCGGGGAACACTGAAGCTTTCTTT.

The chain's CDR3 is CASSQDRLAGNYEQFF. The CDR3 nucleotides are TGCGCCAGCAGCCAAGATCGGCTAGCGGGAAATTACGAGCAGTTCTTC. The V gene is TRBV4-3, the J gene TRBJ2-1, with TRBD2 identical over 9 bases. Unmatched junction bases numbered 10, after V lost 0 bases and J lost 10 bases. CDR3 length equals 16 residues. Germline assignment: CDR1 LGHNA and CDR2 YSLEER.

The CDR3 sequence: CASSDESGANVLTF. The CDR3 coding sequence is TGTGCCAGCAGTGACGAGTCTGGGGCCAACGTCCTGACTTTC. This sequence joins TRBV6-4 and TRBJ2-6; D unresolved. Trimming pared 2 bases from V and 1 base from J, leaving 3 bases between. The CDR3 covers 14 residues. Germline V gene lookup returns CDR1 MRHNA and CDR2 SNTAGT.

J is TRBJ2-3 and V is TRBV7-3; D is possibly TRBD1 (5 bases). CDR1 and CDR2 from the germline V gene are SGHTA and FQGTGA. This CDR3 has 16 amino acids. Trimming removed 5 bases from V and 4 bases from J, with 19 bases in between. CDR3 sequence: CASSRGPAEIPDTQYF. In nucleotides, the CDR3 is TGTGCCAGCAGCAGGGGCCCTGCTGAAATCCCAGATACGCAGTATTTT.

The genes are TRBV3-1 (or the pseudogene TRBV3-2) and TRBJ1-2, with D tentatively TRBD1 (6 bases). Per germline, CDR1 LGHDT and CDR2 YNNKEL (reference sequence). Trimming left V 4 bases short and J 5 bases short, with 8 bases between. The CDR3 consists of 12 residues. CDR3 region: CASSPQGYGYTF. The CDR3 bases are TGTGCCAGCAGCCCACAGGGATATGGCTACACCTTC.

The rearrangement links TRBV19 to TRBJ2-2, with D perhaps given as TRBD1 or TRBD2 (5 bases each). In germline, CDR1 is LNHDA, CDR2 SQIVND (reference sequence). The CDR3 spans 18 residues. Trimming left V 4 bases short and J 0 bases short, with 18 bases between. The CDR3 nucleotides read TGTGCCAGTAGTACCTGGGACGGAACTCGCGCGAACACCGGGGAGCTGTTTTTT. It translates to CASSTWDGTRANTGELFF.

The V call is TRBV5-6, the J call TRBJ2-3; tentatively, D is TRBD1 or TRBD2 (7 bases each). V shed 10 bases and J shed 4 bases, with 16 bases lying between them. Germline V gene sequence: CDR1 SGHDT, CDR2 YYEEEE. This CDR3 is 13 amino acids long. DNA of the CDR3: TGTGCCTCCAGGGGGAGGGGCTCAGATACGCAGTATTTT. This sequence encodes CASRGRGSDTQYF.

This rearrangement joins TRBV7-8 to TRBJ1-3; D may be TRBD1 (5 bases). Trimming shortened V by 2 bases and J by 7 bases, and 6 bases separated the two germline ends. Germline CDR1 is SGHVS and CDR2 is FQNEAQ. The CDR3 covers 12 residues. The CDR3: CASSLRDNTIYF. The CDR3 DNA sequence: TGTGCCAGCAGCTTACGGGACAACACCATATATTTT. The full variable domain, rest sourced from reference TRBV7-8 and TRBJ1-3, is GAGVSQSPRYKVAKRGQDVALRCDPISGHVSLFWYQQALGQGPEFLTYFQNEAQLDKSGLPSDRFFAERPEGSVSTLKIQRTQQEDSAVYLCASSLRDNTIYFGEGSWLTVV.

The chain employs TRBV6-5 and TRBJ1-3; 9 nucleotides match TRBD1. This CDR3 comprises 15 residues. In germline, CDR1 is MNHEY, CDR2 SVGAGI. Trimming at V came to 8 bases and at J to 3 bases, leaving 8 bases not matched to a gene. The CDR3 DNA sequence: TGTGCCAGCGGATTCGGGACAGGGTATGGAAACACCATATATTTT. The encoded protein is CASGFGTGYGNTIYF.

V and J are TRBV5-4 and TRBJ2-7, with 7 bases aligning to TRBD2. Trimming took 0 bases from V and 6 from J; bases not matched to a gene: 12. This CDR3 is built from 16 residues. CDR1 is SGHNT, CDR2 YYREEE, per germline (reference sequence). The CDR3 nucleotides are TGTGCCAGCAGCTTGGGGGTCGGGGCGGGAGATTCCGAGCAGTACTTC. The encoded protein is CASSLGVGAGDSEQYF.

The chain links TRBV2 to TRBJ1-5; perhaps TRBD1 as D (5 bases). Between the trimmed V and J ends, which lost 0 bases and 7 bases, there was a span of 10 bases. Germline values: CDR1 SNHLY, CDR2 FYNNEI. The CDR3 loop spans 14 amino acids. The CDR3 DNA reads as TGTGCCAGCAGTGAAGCGAGGGGTAACCAGCCCCAGCATTTT. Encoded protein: CASSEARGNQPQHF.

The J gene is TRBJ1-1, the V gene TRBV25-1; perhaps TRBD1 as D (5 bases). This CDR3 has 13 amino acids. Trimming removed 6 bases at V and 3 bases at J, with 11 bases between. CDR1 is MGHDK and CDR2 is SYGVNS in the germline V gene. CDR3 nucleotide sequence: TGTGCCAGCAGCGGGGGACGCTACACTGAAGCTTTCTTT. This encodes CASSGGRYTEAFF.

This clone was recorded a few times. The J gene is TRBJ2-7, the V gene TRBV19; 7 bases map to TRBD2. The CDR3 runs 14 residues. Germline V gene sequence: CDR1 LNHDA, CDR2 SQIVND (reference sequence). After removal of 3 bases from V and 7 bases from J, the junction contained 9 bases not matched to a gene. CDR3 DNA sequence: TGTGCCAGTAGTATCCCGGGACTATCGGGAGAGCAGTACTTC. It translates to CASSIPGLSGEQYF.

CDR3 sequence reads: CASSRDRKETQYF. The CDR3 coding sequence is TGTGCCAGCAGCCGGGACCGGAAAGAGACCCAGTACTTC. J is TRBJ2-5 and V is TRBV11-2; possibly TRBD1 or TRBD2 for D (5 bases each). This CDR3 contains 13 residues. Trimming removed 5 bases at V and 3 bases at J, with 10 bases between. Germline V CDR1 and CDR2: SGHAT, FQNNGV. The complete variable domain, with remaining parts taken from reference TRBV11-2 and TRBJ2-5, reads EAGVAQSPRYKIIEKRQSVAFWCNPISGHATLYWYQQILGQGPKLLIQFQNNGVVDDSQLPKDRFSAERLKGVDSTLKIQPAKLEDSAVYLCASSRDRKETQYFGPGTRLLVL.